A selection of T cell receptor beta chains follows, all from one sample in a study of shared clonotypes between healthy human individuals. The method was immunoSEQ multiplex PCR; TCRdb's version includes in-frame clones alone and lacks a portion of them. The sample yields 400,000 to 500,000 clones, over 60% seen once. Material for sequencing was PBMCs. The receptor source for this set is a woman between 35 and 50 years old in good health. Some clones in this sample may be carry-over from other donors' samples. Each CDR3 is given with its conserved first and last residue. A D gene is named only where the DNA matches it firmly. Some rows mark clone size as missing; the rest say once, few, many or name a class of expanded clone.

CDR3 DNA: TGTGCCAGTAGCCCCGCCCATACAGGGGGTTTTCAGCCCCAGCATTTT
CDR3 protein: CASSPAHTGGFQPQHF
D gene: TRBD1
V gene: TRBV19
J gene: TRBJ1-5
clone size: .

CDR3 DNA: TGTGCCACCAGCAGAGATCGGACAGGGTATACTGAAGCTTTCTTT
CDR3 protein: CATSRDRTGYTEAFF
D gene: TRBD1
V gene: TRBV15
J gene: TRBJ1-1
clone size: .

CDR3 DNA: TGTGCCAGTAGTTCCGCATACGAGCAGTACTTC
CDR3 protein: CASSSAYEQYF
D gene: .
V gene: TRBV19
J gene: TRBJ2-7
clone size: .

CDR3 DNA: TGCGCCAGCAGCCGAGGACTAGCGGGAGAGTACGAGCAGTACTTC
CDR3 protein: CASSRGLAGEYEQYF
D gene: TRBD2
V gene: TRBV4-3
J gene: TRBJ2-7
clone size: .

CDR3 DNA: TGCGCCAGCAGCTTTCGACAGGCAACTAATGAAAAACTGTTTTTT
CDR3 protein: CASSFRQATNEKLFF
D gene: .
V gene: TRBV5-1
J gene: TRBJ1-4
clone size: .

CDR3 DNA: TGTGCCAGCAGCGTAGGAGTTAGCGGGAGCACAGATACGCAGTATTTT
CDR3 protein: CASSVGVSGSTDTQYF
D gene: TRBD2
V gene: TRBV9
J gene: TRBJ2-3
clone size: once

CDR3 DNA: TGCGCCAGCAGCGCCGGACAGGGGATGGCTAATGAAAAACTGTTTTTT
CDR3 protein: CASSAGQGMANEKLFF
D gene: TRBD1
V gene: TRBV5-1
J gene: TRBJ1-4
clone size: .

CDR3 DNA: TGTGCCAGCAGTCTATTAGAGCTTCCGAACACCGGGGAGCTGTTTTTT
CDR3 protein: CASSLLELPNTGELFF
D gene: .
V gene: TRBV2
J gene: TRBJ2-2
clone size: .

CDR3 DNA: TGTGCCAGCCAGGGGGCCTACGAGCAGTACTTC
CDR3 protein: CASQGAYEQYF
D gene: TRBD1
V gene: TRBV7-3
J gene: TRBJ2-7
clone size: once

CDR3 DNA: TGCATTGTCCAGGCGACCTATGGCTACACCTTC
CDR3 protein: CIVQATYGYTF
D gene: .
V gene: TRBV20-1
J gene: TRBJ1-2
clone size: .

CDR3 DNA: TGTGCCATCAGCCACAGGGCTGGGGACACTGAAGCTTTCTTT
CDR3 protein: CAISHRAGDTEAFF
D gene: .
V gene: TRBV10-3
J gene: TRBJ1-1
clone size: .

CDR3 DNA: TGCGCCAGCGCATTACTGGGACACGTTCAAGAGACCCAGTACTTC
CDR3 protein: CASALLGHVQETQYF
D gene: .
V gene: TRBV5-1
J gene: TRBJ2-5
clone size: .

CDR3 DNA: TGTGCCAGCACGGGTGGCGGGTCCTACAATGAGCAGTTCTTC
CDR3 protein: CASTGGGSYNEQFF
D gene: .
V gene: TRBV28
J gene: TRBJ2-1
clone size: .

CDR3 DNA: TGTGCCGTTTCCATAACGACCTACGAGCAGTACTTC
CDR3 protein: CAVSITTYEQYF
D gene: .
V gene: TRBV10-3
J gene: TRBJ2-7
clone size: .

CDR3 DNA: TGTGCCAGCACCCTCGCGGGGGCCGGGGCCAACGTCCTGACTTTC
CDR3 protein: CASTLAGAGANVLTF
D gene: .
V gene: TRBV28
J gene: TRBJ2-6
clone size: .

CDR3 DNA: TGTGCCAGCAGCAAAGCGCTCCGGAATGAGCAGTTCTTC
CDR3 protein: CASSKALRNEQFF
D gene: .
V gene: TRBV21-1
J gene: TRBJ2-1
clone size: .

CDR3 DNA: TGCGCCAGCAGCTTCTCGGGACAGGGGAACACTCAGTACTTC
CDR3 protein: CASSFSGQGNTQYF
D gene: TRBD1
V gene: TRBV5-1
J gene: TRBJ2-4
clone size: once

CDR3 DNA: TGTGCCTGGAGTCCGGGACAGGGGTACTACGAGCAGTACTTC
CDR3 protein: CAWSPGQGYYEQYF
D gene: TRBD1
V gene: TRBV30
J gene: TRBJ2-7
clone size: .

CDR3 DNA: TGTGCCAGCAGCCCGGGGGACAGCTCCTACGAGCAGTACTTC
CDR3 protein: CASSPGDSSYEQYF
D gene: .
V gene: TRBV7-9
J gene: TRBJ2-7
clone size: many

CDR3 DNA: TGTGCCAGGGGCTGGACTCCAGAAGGGACCCAGTACTTC
CDR3 protein: CARGWTPEGTQYF
D gene: .
V gene: TRBV10-3
J gene: TRBJ2-5
clone size: once

CDR3 DNA: TGTGCCAGCTCAGACAGTTTCCACAATGAGCAGTTCTTC
CDR3 protein: CASSDSFHNEQFF
D gene: .
V gene: TRBV18
J gene: TRBJ2-1
clone size: .

CDR3 DNA: TGTGCCAGCAGCAGGGGTAATCAGCCCCAGCATTTT
CDR3 protein: CASSRGNQPQHF
D gene: .
V gene: TRBV21-1
J gene: TRBJ1-5
clone size: .

CDR3 DNA: TGTGCCAGCAGTAAACCAGTGGGGAGCTCTGGGGCCAACGTCCTGACTTTC
CDR3 protein: CASSKPVGSSGANVLTF
D gene: .
V gene: TRBV28
J gene: TRBJ2-6
clone size: few

CDR3 DNA: TGTGCCAGCAGTTTACGACGCGGCAGGGTCTACGAGCAGTACTTC
CDR3 protein: CASSLRRGRVYEQYF
D gene: .
V gene: TRBV28
J gene: TRBJ2-7
clone size: .

CDR3 DNA: TGTGCCAGCAGTCGACAGGTCTCTGGAAACACCATATATTTT
CDR3 protein: CASSRQVSGNTIYF
D gene: .
V gene: TRBV28
J gene: TRBJ1-3
clone size: .

CDR3 DNA: TGTGCCAGCAGCCTGGGACTAACCAATGAGCAGTTCTTC
CDR3 protein: CASSLGLTNEQFF
D gene: TRBD2
V gene: TRBV11-2
J gene: TRBJ2-1
clone size: .

CDR3 DNA: TGCGCCAGCAGCTTAACTAGCTCCTACAATGAGCAGTTCTTC
CDR3 protein: CASSLTSSYNEQFF
D gene: .
V gene: TRBV5-1
J gene: TRBJ2-1
clone size: .

CDR3 DNA: TGTGCCAGCAGCCTCCAGGACTACCCTCAGTTCTTC
CDR3 protein: CASSLQDYPQFF
D gene: .
V gene: TRBV11-2
J gene: TRBJ2-1
clone size: .

CDR3 DNA: TGTGCCATCAGTGCCTCTAGCGGGAGGCTGGATGAGCAGTTCTTC
CDR3 protein: CAISASSGRLDEQFF
D gene: TRBD2
V gene: TRBV10-3
J gene: TRBJ2-1
clone size: many

CDR3 DNA: TGCGCCAGCAGCCAAGATGGGCGGGGGGGATCAAGCACAGATACGCAGTATTTT
CDR3 protein: CASSQDGRGGSSTDTQYF
D gene: TRBD2
V gene: TRBV4-1
J gene: TRBJ2-3
clone size: .

CDR3 DNA: TGTGCCAGCAGCTTAGCGCCCCCGAACAGGGGGCCGGGGAATGAGCAGTTCTTC
CDR3 protein: CASSLAPPNRGPGNEQFF
D gene: TRBD1
V gene: TRBV11-2
J gene: TRBJ2-1
clone size: .

CDR3 DNA: TGTGCCAGCAGCTTGGAGACAGGGTGGTCTGAAGCTTTCTTT
CDR3 protein: CASSLETGWSEAFF
D gene: TRBD1
V gene: TRBV5-4
J gene: TRBJ1-1
clone size: once

CDR3 DNA: TGTGCCAGCAGCTTAGGGGGGAGCGGTTCCAATGAGCAGTTCTTC
CDR3 protein: CASSLGGSGSNEQFF
D gene: .
V gene: TRBV5-6
J gene: TRBJ2-1
clone size: .

CDR3 DNA: TGTGCCAGCAGCTTCGGGACATCTGGTTTCTGGTACTTC
CDR3 protein: CASSFGTSGFWYF
D gene: .
V gene: TRBV7-9
J gene: TRBJ2-4
clone size: .

CDR3 DNA: TGCGCCAGCAGCTTAGGGACAGGGGATCAGCCCCAGCATTTT
CDR3 protein: CASSLGTGDQPQHF
D gene: TRBD1
V gene: TRBV5-1
J gene: TRBJ1-5
clone size: .

CDR3 DNA: TGTGCCAGCAGCGAAACAGGGGGTGGTGAAAAACTGTTTTTT
CDR3 protein: CASSETGGGEKLFF
D gene: TRBD1
V gene: TRBV2
J gene: TRBJ1-4
clone size: .

CDR3 DNA: TGTGCCAGCAGCCAAGTTGGGCAGGGATCTGCCTACGAGCAGTACTTC
CDR3 protein: CASSQVGQGSAYEQYF
D gene: .
V gene: TRBV4-2
J gene: TRBJ2-7
clone size: .

CDR3 DNA: TGTGCCAGCAGCGTAGCGGGAGAAAATGAGCAGTTCTTC
CDR3 protein: CASSVAGENEQFF
D gene: .
V gene: TRBV9
J gene: TRBJ2-1
clone size: .

CDR3 DNA: TGTGCCAGCTCACTCCTAGGTGGTGGCAGCGGGGATAACACCGGGGAGCTGTTTTTT
CDR3 protein: CASSLLGGGSGDNTGELFF
D gene: TRBD2
V gene: TRBV18
J gene: TRBJ2-2
clone size: .

CDR3 DNA: TGCAGCGTTGAAGATCCAATGGGGTACGAGCAGTACTTC
CDR3 protein: CSVEDPMGYEQYF
D gene: .
V gene: TRBV29-1
J gene: TRBJ2-7
clone size: .

CDR3 DNA: TGTGCCTGGAGTGTATTAACAAACTATGGCTACACCTTC
CDR3 protein: CAWSVLTNYGYTF
D gene: .
V gene: TRBV30
J gene: TRBJ1-2
clone size: .

CDR3 DNA: TGTGCCACCAGCAGAGAGACTAGCGGGTTTTCCTACAATGAGCAGTTCTTC
CDR3 protein: CATSRETSGFSYNEQFF
D gene: TRBD2
V gene: TRBV15
J gene: TRBJ2-1
clone size: .

CDR3 DNA: TGTGCCAGCAGCTCCCGGACTAGCGGGGTCACAGATACGCAGTATTTT
CDR3 protein: CASSSRTSGVTDTQYF
D gene: TRBD2
V gene: TRBV7-2
J gene: TRBJ2-3
clone size: .

CDR3 DNA: TGTGCCAGCAGTCCCGACACAACTAATGAAAAACTGTTTTTT
CDR3 protein: CASSPDTTNEKLFF
D gene: .
V gene: TRBV2
J gene: TRBJ1-4
clone size: .

CDR3 DNA: TGTGCCAGCAGTGAGCAGGGGGATCAGCCCCAGCATTTT
CDR3 protein: CASSEQGDQPQHF
D gene: TRBD1
V gene: TRBV6-4
J gene: TRBJ1-5
clone size: .